A single sample is the source of the 15 T cell receptor beta chains below, sequenced in a study of T cell responses to AZD1222 COVID-19 vaccine. The method was immunoSEQ multiplex PCR; TCRdb's version includes in-frame clones alone and lacks a portion of them. The table includes under 200,000 clones, just over 90% detected once. The sequencing used peripheral blood, collected on day 0 of MenACWY control vaccination. The receptor set was obtained from an adult in good health.

The chain combines TRBV24-1 with TRBJ1-2; TRBD1 agrees at 8 bases. Trimming took 7 bases from V and 0 from J; bases not matched to a gene: 6. The germline V gene has CDR1 KGHDR and CDR2 SFDVKD. The CDR3 is made up of 15 amino acids. The CDR3 DNA reads TGTGCCACCAGGGACAGGGAAATCGCTAACTATGGCTACACCTTC. The encoded protein is CATRDREIANYGYTF.

This rearrangement joins TRBV29-1 to TRBJ1-3; maybe TRBD1 (5 bases). The CDR3 covers 14 residues. CDR1 and CDR2 from the germline V gene are SQVTM and ANQGSEA. Trimming removed 8 bases at V and 3 bases at J, with 17 bases between. The CDR3 protein is CSISRDVDGNTIYF. The CDR3 DNA reads as TGCAGCATAAGCCGGGACGTTGATGGAAACACCATATATTTT.

The J gene is TRBJ1-1, the V gene TRBV10-3, with TRBD1 matching 7 bases. CDR1 is ENHRY, CDR2 SYGVKD, per germline. This CDR3 spans 14 amino acids. V trimming: 4 bases; J trimming: 4 bases; junction bases outside the gene matches: 6. The DNA for the CDR3 is TGTGCCATCAGTGGACAAAACAGGGGCACTGAAGCTTTCTTT. This codes for CAISGQNRGTEAFF.

The V call is TRBV28, the J call TRBJ2-5; 8 bases agree with TRBD2. The germline CDR1 and CDR2 sequences are MDHEN and SYDVKM. V lost 9 bases to trimming and J lost 2 bases; unmatched junction nucleotides: 5. The CDR3 is 13 residues long. This chain's CDR3 is CASRLAQQETQYF. Here the CDR3 DNA reads TGTGCCAGTCGACTAGCGCAACAAGAGACCCAGTACTTC.

The rearrangement uses TRBV5-1 and TRBJ1-5; no clear D. This CDR3 contains 15 residues. The germline V and J ends were trimmed by 0 bases and 0 bases, with 7 bases remaining between them. From germline, CDR1 is SGHRS and CDR2 YFSETQ. Here the CDR3 reads CASSLGTHSNQPQHF. CDR3 bases: TGCGCCAGCAGCTTGGGCACCCATAGCAATCAGCCCCAGCATTTT. The variable domain in full, with the rest retrieved from reference TRBV5-1 and TRBJ1-5, is KAGVTQTPRYLIKTRGQQVTLSCSPISGHRSVSWYQQTPGQGLQFLFEYFSETQRNKGNFPGRFSGRQFSNSRSEMNVSTLELGDSALYLCASSLGTHSNQPQHFGDGTRLSIL.

V gene TRBV6-6 combines with J gene TRBJ1-4; D is undetermined. Per the germline V gene, CDR1 is MNHNY and CDR2 is SVGAGI (reference sequence). Trimming stripped 4 bases from V and 4 bases from J, with 16 bases between. The length of the CDR3 is 16 residues. The CDR3 region has the DNA TGTGCCAGCAGTTCCCTCCCTCCTAAACTTAATGAAAAACTGTTTTTT. Protein sequence: CASSSLPPKLNEKLFF.

The chain couples TRBV5-6 to TRBJ1-5, with a tentative D call TRBD1 (5 bases). The germline CDR1 and CDR2 sequences are SGHDT and YYEEEE. The CDR3 has 16 residues. Trimming pared 0 bases from V and 5 bases from J, leaving 15 bases between. CDR3 sequence reads: CASSLGAVRQYQPQHF. The CDR3 bases are TGTGCCAGCAGCTTGGGCGCGGTTAGACAGTATCAGCCCCAGCATTTT. Full variable domain (remainder filled in from reference TRBV5-6 and TRBJ1-5): DAGVTQSPTHLIKTRGQQVTLRCSPKSGHDTVSWYQQALGQGPQFIFQYYEEEERQRGNFPDRFSGHQFPNYSSELNVNALLLGDSALYLCASSLGAVRQYQPQHFGDGTRLSIL.

V and J are TRBV5-1 and TRBJ2-3, with a tentative D call TRBD2 (5 bases). V was shortened by 0 bases and J by 6 bases, with 14 bases between the two germline ends. CDR3 length: 15 amino acids. Germline V lookup: CDR1 SGHRS, CDR2 YFSETQ. In nucleotides, the CDR3 is TGCGCCAGCAGCTTGGGGCTTCCGGGGTCCGATACGCAGTATTTT. This sequence encodes CASSLGLPGSDTQYF. Filled out from reference TRBV5-1 and TRBJ2-3, the complete variable domain reads KAGVTQTPRYLIKTRGQQVTLSCSPISGHRSVSWYQQTPGQGLQFLFEYFSETQRNKGNFPGRFSGRQFSNSRSEMNVSTLELGDSALYLCASSLGLPGSDTQYFGPGTRLTVL.

This chain connects TRBV7-3 to TRBJ2-2; 12 nucleotides line up with TRBD2. This CDR3 is 19 amino acids long. V lost 2 bases and J lost 6; bases outside the gene matches: 13. Germline CDR1 is SGHTA and CDR2 is FQGTGA. The CDR3 coding sequence is TGTGCCAGCAGCTTAGCCCCGACGAGACTAGCGGGAGTAGCCGGGGAGCTGTTTTTT. Translated, it gives CASSLAPTRLAGVAGELFF.

The genes are TRBV7-2 and TRBJ2-1; D is perhaps TRBD1 or TRBD2 (5 bases each). Deletions cut 4 bases from V and 10 bases from J, with 17 bases between. CDR1 and CDR2 (germline): SGHTA, FQGNSA. The CDR3 runs to 14 residues. CDR3 amino acids: CASSSSRGTWEQFF. CDR3 DNA: TGTGCCAGCAGCTCATCCCGGGGCACATGGGAGCAGTTCTTC.

J is TRBJ2-3 and V is TRBV7-2; 9 nucleotides align to TRBD2. The germline CDR1 and CDR2 sequences are SGHTA and FQGNSA. V shed 3 bases and J 3 bases; nucleotides not matched to a gene: 10. The CDR3 loop spans 17 amino acids. In DNA form, the CDR3 reads TGTGCCAGCAGCTTCAGCCTAGCGGGAAGCGGGACAGATACGCAGTATTTT. Translating it yields CASSFSLAGSGTDTQYF.

This clone came up once. The chain employs TRBV21-1 and TRBJ1-5. TRBV21-1 is flagged as a pseudogene. This CDR3 contains 17 residues. CDR3 protein: CASSKYETAQSNQPQHF. Here the CDR3 DNA reads TGTGCCAGCAGCAAATATGAGACGGCTCAATCCAATCAGCCCCAGCATTTT.

The chain combines TRBV7-2 with TRBJ1-1; no definite D call. The V and J ends lost 1 base and 0 bases respectively, with 6 bases between them. CDR1 and CDR2 from the germline V gene are SGHTA and FQGNSA. The CDR3 contains 14 residues. The CDR3 reads CASSLGILNTEAFF. CDR3 DNA: TGTGCCAGCAGCTTAGGGATCCTGAACACTGAAGCTTTCTTT.

V usage is TRBV29-1 and J usage is TRBJ2-1, with 8 bases identical to TRBD2. V lost 7 bases and J lost 0; bases outside the gene matches: 20. Germline CDR1 is SQVTM and CDR2 is ANQGSEA. The CDR3 runs 19 residues. CDR3 loop: CSAAFLAGGDRSSYNEQFF. CDR3 nucleotide sequence: TGCAGCGCCGCGTTTCTAGCGGGTGGGGATAGGAGCTCCTACAATGAGCAGTTCTTC.

The chain recombines TRBV28 with TRBJ1-6; 7 nucleotides agree with TRBD1. Germline V gives CDR1 MDHEN, CDR2 SYDVKM. The CDR3 length is 14 residues. Trimming removed 3 bases from V and 5 bases from J; junction bases left unmatched: 1. The CDR3 loop reads CASSLDRHNSPLHF. CDR3 nucleotides: TGTGCCAGCAGTTTGGACAGGCATAATTCACCCCTCCACTTT.